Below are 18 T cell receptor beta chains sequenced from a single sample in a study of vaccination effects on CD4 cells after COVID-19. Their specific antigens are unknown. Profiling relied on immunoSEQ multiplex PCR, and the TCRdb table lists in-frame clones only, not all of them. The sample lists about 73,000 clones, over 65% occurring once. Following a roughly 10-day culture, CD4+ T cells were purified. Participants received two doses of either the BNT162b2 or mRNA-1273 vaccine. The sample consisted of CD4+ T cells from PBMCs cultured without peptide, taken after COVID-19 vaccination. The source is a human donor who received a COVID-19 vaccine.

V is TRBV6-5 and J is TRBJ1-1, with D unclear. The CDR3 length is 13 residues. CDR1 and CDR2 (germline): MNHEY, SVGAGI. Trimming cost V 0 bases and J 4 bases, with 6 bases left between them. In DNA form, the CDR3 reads TGTGCCAGCAGTTACTCGACGGCCACTGAAGCTTTCTTT. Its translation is CASSYSTATEAFF.

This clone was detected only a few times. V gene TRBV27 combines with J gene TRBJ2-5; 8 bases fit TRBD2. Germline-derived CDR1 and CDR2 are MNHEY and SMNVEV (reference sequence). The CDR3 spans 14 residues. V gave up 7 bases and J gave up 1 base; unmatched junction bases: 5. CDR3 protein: CASKLAGIQETQYF. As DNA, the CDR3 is TGTGCCAGCAAGTTAGCGGGGATCCAAGAGACCCAGTACTTC.

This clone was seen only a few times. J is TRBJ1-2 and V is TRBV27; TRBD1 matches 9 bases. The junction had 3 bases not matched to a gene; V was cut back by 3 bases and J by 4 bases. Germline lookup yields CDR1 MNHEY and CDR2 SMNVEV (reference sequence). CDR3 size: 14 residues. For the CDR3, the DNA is TGTGCCAGCAGTTTTAGGGGACAGGGCTATGGCTACACCTTC. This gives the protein CASSFRGQGYGYTF.

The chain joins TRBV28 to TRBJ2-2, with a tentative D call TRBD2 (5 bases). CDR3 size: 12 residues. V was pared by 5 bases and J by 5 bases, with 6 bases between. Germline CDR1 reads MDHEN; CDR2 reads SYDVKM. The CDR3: CASSRGTGELFF. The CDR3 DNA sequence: TGTGCCAGCAGTCGGGGAACCGGGGAGCTGTTTTTT.

The CDR3 loop is CASSPLTGTGELFF. The CDR3, as DNA: TGTGCCAGCTCACCTCTGACGGGAACCGGGGAGCTGTTTTTT. This rearrangement joins TRBV18 to TRBJ2-2; a weak D match, TRBD2 (5 bases). Trimming stripped 3 bases from V and 5 bases from J, with 10 bases between. CDR3 length equals 14 residues. Per germline, CDR1 KGHSH and CDR2 LQKENI.

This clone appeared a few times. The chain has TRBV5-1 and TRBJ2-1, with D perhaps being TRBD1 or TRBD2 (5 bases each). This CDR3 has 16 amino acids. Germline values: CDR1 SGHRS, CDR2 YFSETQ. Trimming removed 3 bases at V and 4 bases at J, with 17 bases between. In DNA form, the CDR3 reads TGCGCCAGCAGCTCCCAGCCAGGGACGTTATACAATGAGCAGTTCTTC. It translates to CASSSQPGTLYNEQFF. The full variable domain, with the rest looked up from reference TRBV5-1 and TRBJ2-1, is KAGVTQTPRYLIKTRGQQVTLSCSPISGHRSVSWYQQTPGQGLQFLFEYFSETQRNKGNFPGRFSGRQFSNSRSEMNVSTLELGDSALYLCASSSQPGTLYNEQFFGPGTRLTVL.

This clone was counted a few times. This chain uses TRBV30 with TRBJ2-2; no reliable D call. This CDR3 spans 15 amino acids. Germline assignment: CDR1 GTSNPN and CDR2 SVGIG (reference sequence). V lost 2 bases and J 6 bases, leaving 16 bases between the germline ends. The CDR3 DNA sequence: TGTGCCTGGAGTAGCGAGCAGGAATACGCCGGGGAGCTGTTTTTT. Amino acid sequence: CAWSSEQEYAGELFF. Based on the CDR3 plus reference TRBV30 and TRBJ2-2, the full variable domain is SQTIHQWPATLVQPVGSPLSLECTVEGTSNPNLYWYRQAAGRGLQLLFYSVGIGQISSEVPQNLSASRPQDRQFILSSKKLLLSDSGFYLCAWSSEQEYAGELFFGEGSRLTVL.

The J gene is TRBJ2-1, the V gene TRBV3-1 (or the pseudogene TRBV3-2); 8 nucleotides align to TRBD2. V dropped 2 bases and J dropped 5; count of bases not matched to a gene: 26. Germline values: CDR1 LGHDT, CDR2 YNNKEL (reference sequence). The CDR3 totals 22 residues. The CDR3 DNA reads TGTGCCAGCAGCCAACCCAAAGGTTGGCCCCAAAAAAAGGGACTAGGAAACAATGAGCAGTTCTTC. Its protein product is CASSQPKGWPQKKGLGNNEQFF.

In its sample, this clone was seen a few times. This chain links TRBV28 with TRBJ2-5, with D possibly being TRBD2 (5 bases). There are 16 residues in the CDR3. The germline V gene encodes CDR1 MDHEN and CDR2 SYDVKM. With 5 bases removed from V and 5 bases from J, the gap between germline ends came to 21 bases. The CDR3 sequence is CASSPAQRRSAETQYF. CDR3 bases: TGTGCCAGCAGTCCGGCTCAGCGGAGAAGTGCGGAGACCCAGTACTTC.

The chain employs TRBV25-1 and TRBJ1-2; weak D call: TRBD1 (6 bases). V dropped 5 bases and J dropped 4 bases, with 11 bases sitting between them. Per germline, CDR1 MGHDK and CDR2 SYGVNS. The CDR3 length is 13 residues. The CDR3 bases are TGTGCCAGCAGTCGTCCAGGGGCCTATGGCTACACCTTC. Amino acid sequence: CASSRPGAYGYTF.

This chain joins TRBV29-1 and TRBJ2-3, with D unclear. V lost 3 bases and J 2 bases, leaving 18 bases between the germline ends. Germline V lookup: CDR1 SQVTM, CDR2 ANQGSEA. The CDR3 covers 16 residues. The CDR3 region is CSVEGLNSRSTDTQYF. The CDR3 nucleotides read TGCAGCGTTGAGGGTTTGAACAGTCGATCCACAGATACGCAGTATTTT.

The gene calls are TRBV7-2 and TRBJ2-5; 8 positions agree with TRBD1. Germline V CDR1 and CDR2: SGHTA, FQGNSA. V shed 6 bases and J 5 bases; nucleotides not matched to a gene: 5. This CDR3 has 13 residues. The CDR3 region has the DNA TGTGCCAGCAGACCAGGGGGCACGGAGACCCAGTACTTC. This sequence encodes CASRPGGTETQYF.

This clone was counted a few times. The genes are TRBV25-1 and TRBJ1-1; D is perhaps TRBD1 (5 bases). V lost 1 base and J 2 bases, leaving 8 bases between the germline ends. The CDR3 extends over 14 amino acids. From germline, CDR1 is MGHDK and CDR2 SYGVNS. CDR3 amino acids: CASSEFGGNTEAFF. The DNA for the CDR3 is TGTGCCAGCAGTGAATTCGGGGGAAACACTGAAGCTTTCTTT.

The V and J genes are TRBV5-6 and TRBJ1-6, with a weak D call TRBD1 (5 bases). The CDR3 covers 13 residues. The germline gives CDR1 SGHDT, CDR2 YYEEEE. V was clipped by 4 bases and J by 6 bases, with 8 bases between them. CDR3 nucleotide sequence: TGTGCCAGCAGCCCGGGACCTAATTCACCCCTCCACTTT. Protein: CASSPGPNSPLHF.

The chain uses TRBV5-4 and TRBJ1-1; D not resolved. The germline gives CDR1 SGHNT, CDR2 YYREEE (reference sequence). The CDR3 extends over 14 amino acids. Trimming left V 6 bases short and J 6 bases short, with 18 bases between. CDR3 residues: CASTPGFERAEAFF. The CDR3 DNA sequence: TGTGCCAGCACCCCGGGGTTTGAGAGGGCTGAAGCTTTCTTT.

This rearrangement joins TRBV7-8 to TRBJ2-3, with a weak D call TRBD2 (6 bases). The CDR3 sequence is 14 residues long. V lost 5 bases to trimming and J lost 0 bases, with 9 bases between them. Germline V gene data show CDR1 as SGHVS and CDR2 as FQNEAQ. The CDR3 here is CASSALASTDTQYF. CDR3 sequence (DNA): TGTGCCAGCAGCGCTCTAGCGAGCACAGATACGCAGTATTTT.

CDR3 amino acids: CASSPSGGGETQYF. Here the CDR3 DNA reads TGTGCCAGCAGTCCGTCAGGGGGCGGGGAGACCCAGTACTTC. This chain uses TRBV28 with TRBJ2-5, with 8 bases fitting TRBD1. CDR3 length: 14 residues. Losses at the gene ends were 5 bases for V and 5 bases for J; bases not matched to a gene: 7. The germline V gene has CDR1 MDHEN and CDR2 SYDVKM.

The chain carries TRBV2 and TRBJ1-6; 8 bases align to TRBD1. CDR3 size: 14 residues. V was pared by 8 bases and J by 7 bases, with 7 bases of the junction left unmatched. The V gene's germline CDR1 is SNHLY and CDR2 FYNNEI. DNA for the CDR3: TGTGCCAGCCGCATGCAGGGGGCGAATTCACCCCTCCACTTT. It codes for CASRMQGANSPLHF.